These T cell receptor beta chains were read from a single sample in a study of cytomegalovirus exposure and HLA in healthy donors. Produced via immunoSEQ multiplex PCR; TCRdb's table is partial and in-frame only. The repertoire holds about 130,000 clones, with around 83% as singletons. Source material: PBMCs. The source is a woman aged 18-35 years in good health and CMV-seropositive. Each CDR3 is given without its conserved first and last residue. Not every row has a clone size; where given, it reads once, few, many or a size class.

j_call: TRBJ1-1; clone_size: -; v_call: TRBV25-1; cdr3_aa: ASSERTQGAIGVTEAF
j_call: TRBJ2-1; clone_size: -; v_call: TRBV6-6; cdr3_aa: ASSYIENNEQF
j_call: TRBJ2-7; clone_size: -; v_call: TRBV19; cdr3_aa: ASSPETSGGPYEQY
j_call: TRBJ2-2; clone_size: -; v_call: TRBV7-8; cdr3_aa: ASSSWRVSGLGGELF
j_call: TRBJ2-1; clone_size: -; v_call: TRBV4-1; cdr3_aa: ASSQTGPRSGLLDEQF
j_call: TRBJ2-1; clone_size: -; v_call: TRBV5-4; cdr3_aa: ASRPPGWDEQF
j_call: TRBJ1-2; clone_size: -; v_call: TRBV5-4; cdr3_aa: ASSHSTGGDYGYT
j_call: TRBJ1-2; clone_size: -; v_call: TRBV4-1; cdr3_aa: ASSRQGVDGYT
j_call: TRBJ2-1; clone_size: few; v_call: TRBV5-1; cdr3_aa: ASSSGLAGGQGQF
j_call: TRBJ2-2; clone_size: -; v_call: TRBV2; cdr3_aa: ASTFTPASGGAVTGELF